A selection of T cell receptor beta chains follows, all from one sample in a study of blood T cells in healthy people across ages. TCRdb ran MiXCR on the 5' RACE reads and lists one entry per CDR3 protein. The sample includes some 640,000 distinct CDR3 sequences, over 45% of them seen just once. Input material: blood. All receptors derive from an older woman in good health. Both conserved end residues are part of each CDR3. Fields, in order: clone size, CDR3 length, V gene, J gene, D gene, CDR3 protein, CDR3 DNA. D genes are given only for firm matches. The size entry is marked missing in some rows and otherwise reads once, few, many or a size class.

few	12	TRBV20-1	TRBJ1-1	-	CNPLSGVPEAFF	TGCAACCCACTGTCCGGGGTCCCTGAAGCTTTCTTT
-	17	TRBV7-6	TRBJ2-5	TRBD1	CASSLRDRGRGGETQYF	TGTGCCAGCAGCTTAAGGGACAGGGGTCGTGGTGGGGAGACCCAGTACTTC
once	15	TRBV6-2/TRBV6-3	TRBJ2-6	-	CASSMQDSGANVLTF	TGTGCCAGCAGTATGCAGGACTCTGGGGCCAACGTCCTGACTTTC
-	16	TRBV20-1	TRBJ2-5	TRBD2	CSARVESGRVQGTQYF	TGCAGTGCTAGAGTAGAGAGCGGGAGGGTCCAAGGGACCCAGTACTTC
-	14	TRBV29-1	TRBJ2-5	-	CSVLHPGTSETQYF	TGCAGCGTTTTACATCCCGGCACGTCAGAGACCCAGTACTTC
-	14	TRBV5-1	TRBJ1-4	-	CASSRTAANEKLFF	TGCGCCAGCAGCCGGACAGCTGCTAATGAAAAACTGTTTTTT
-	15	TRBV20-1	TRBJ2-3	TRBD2	CSARAGSGRSDTQYF	TGCAGTGCTAGAGCTGGTAGCGGGAGGAGCGATACGCAGTATTTT
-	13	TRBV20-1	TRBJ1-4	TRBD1	CSVRTGIGEKLFF	TGCAGTGTACGGACAGGGATTGGGGAAAAACTGTTTTTT
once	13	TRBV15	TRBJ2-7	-	CVTSRDISYEQYF	TGTGTCACCAGCAGGGACATCTCCTACGAGCAGTACTTC
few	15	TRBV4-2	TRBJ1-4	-	CASSRTGATNEKLFF	TGTGCCAGCAGCCGAACAGGAGCAACTAATGAAAAACTGTTTTTT